The rows below give T cell receptor beta chains drawn from one sample of a study of blood T cell repertoires in COVID-19. Assay: immunoSEQ multiplex PCR; the TCRdb copy retains only in-frame clones and omits some. This table holds about half a million clones, around nine tenths found once. The sequencing input was PBMCs or T cells enriched from blood (not recorded which). These TCRs come from an older woman who had recovered from COVID-19. The CDR3 runs from the conserved cysteine through the conserved F or W.

CDR3aa,v_gene
CASSNRGRKTQYF,TRBV2
CASRLEDRAPNYGYTF,TRBV12-2
CASSLRGQGARGYTF,TRBV5-4
CATEGFRPTGTGELFF,TRBV24-1
CASSQGTGYRSEQFF,TRBV14
CASSQLGRAFF,TRBV3-1/TRBV3-2
CASSPTPRTGSDAGANVLTF,TRBV5-1
CASHPEAGRTEAFF,TRBV19
CASSFRQVNTGELFF,TRBV27
CASSQQGTNEKLFF,TRBV2
CASSTKQGYNSPLHF,TRBV27
CASSSGGARDTQYF,TRBV7-2
CASKPVGRGTDTQYF,TRBV3-1/TRBV3-2
CASSGRSDNEQFF,TRBV30
CAIADSGGPYNEQFF,TRBV10-3
CASSPRGVGNEQFF,TRBV27
CASSSPGQGNTEAFF,TRBV27
CASSYMDLIYNEQFF,TRBV6-6
CASSQVRGQAPGANVLTF,TRBV4-1
CASSIYYGYTF,TRBV19
CASSKTRGWQETQYF,TRBV5-6
CASSLGLYGYTF,TRBV11-3
CATSGPGEGNIQYF,TRBV24-1
CASSQDQGGGFNQPQHF,TRBV4-1
CASSESGSTDTQYF,TRBV2
CASSLGPAGGLAETQYF,TRBV27